The next 2 T cell receptor beta chains were all read from a single sample in a study of blood T cell repertoires in COVID-19. Generated by immunoSEQ multiplex PCR, the TCRdb table keeps only in-frame clones and is missing some. The profile shows about 130,000 clones, about 90% of them singletons. Input material: peripheral blood. The receptors stem from a woman aged 55-69 years with acute or convalescent COVID-19.

The gene calls are TRBV6-1 and TRBJ1-1; D is unresolved. The CDR3 is made up of 18 amino acids. V was cut by 3 bases and J by 5 bases, with 25 bases left in between. Germline CDR1 MNHNS, CDR2 SASEGT. This CDR3 is CASSDPLSGRALGTEAFF. As DNA, the CDR3 is TGTGCCAGCAGTGACCCATTGAGCGGGAGGGCCTTGGGGACTGAAGCTTTCTTT.

This clone was picked up a small number of times. The chain recombines TRBV7-3 with TRBJ2-1, with 8 bases that match TRBD2. The CDR3 has 16 amino acids. Germline lookup yields CDR1 SGHTA and CDR2 FQGTGA. V was pared by 4 bases and J by 9 bases, with 14 bases of the junction left unmatched. As DNA, the CDR3 is TGTGCCAGCAGCTCGCAAGCGGGAGTGGGGTCTAGTGAGCAGTTCTTC. Protein product: CASSSQAGVGSSEQFF.